The 6 T cell receptor beta chains listed next were all sequenced from one sample in a study of blood T cells in healthy people across ages. The use of a sample-barcoded 5' primer and a J-beta primer mix characterized a second PCR of about 7 to 12 cycles. TCRdb reprocessed the 5' RACE reads via MiXCR and lists one record per CDR3 protein. The table lists some 1.1 million distinct CDR3 sequences, more than 30% of them singletons, with around 13% in the top ten. Sample: blood. These receptors all stem from a man aged 18 to 30 in good health.

Note on this clonotype: This may come from a read error, since a much larger clone is one base off. The chain's CDR3 is CASSPVRSSYNEQYF. In DNA, the CDR3 is TGTGCCAGCAGCCCCGTCCGGAGCTCCTACAATGAGCAGTACTTC. The genes are TRBV9 and TRBJ2-1; no clear D. The J call may be mistaken, given a closer DNA end match to TRBJ2-7. The CDR3 has 15 amino acids. CDR1 SGDLS and CDR2 YYNGEE come from the germline V gene.

V is TRBV24-1 and J is TRBJ2-3; no clear D. The CDR3 consists of 12 residues. Germline loops: CDR1 KGHDR, CDR2 SFDVKD. V was pared by 8 bases and J by 1 base, with 6 bases between. The CDR3 here is CATIDGTDTQYF. CDR3 coding DNA: TGTGCCACCATTGACGGCACAGATACGCAGTATTTT.

This clonotype was counted only a few times. This chain joins TRBV6-5 and TRBJ2-1, with 12 bases fitting TRBD2. Per germline, CDR1 MNHEY and CDR2 SVGAGI. V trimming: 4 bases; J trimming: 8 bases; junction bases outside the gene matches: 12. The CDR3 covers 17 residues. Here the CDR3 reads CASSSDRGGLAGHEQFF. The CDR3, as DNA: TGTGCCAGCAGTTCCGACAGGGGAGGACTAGCGGGGCATGAGCAGTTCTTC.

The V call is TRBV20-1, the J call TRBJ1-2; 8 bases are shared with TRBD1. The V and J ends lost 7 bases and 5 bases, in that order; junction bases with no gene match: 9. The CDR3 spans 13 residues. Germline-derived CDR1 and CDR2 are DFQATT and SNEGSKA (reference sequence). The CDR3 loop reads CSVLTGTGYGYTF. The CDR3 DNA is TGCAGTGTCCTCACCGGGACAGGTTATGGCTACACCTTC.

The chain employs TRBV11-3 and TRBJ2-4, with 8 bases identical to TRBD1. In germline, CDR1 is SGHNT, CDR2 YENEEA. This CDR3 spans 13 amino acids. V was clipped by 5 bases and J by 8 bases; unmatched bases: 5. CDR3 loop: CASSRTGLDIQYF. The CDR3 coding sequence is TGTGCCAGCAGCAGGACAGGGCTGGACATTCAGTACTTC.

V usage is TRBV4-1 and J usage is TRBJ2-3; 14 bases match TRBD2. The germline V gene has CDR1 MGHRA and CDR2 YSYEKL. The V and J ends lost 5 bases and 5 bases, in that order; junction bases with no gene match: 3. The CDR3 is made up of 15 amino acids. As DNA, the CDR3 is TGCGCCAGCAGCGCGACTAGCGGGGGGGAAGATACGCAGTATTTT. Translating it yields CASSATSGGEDTQYF.